This T cell receptor (beta chain) was recorded in a study of shared clonotypes between healthy human individuals. Assay used: immunoSEQ multiplex PCR; TCRdb lists only in-frame clones, some missing. Here the sample spans approximately 530,000 clones, 90% to 96% being singletons. As regards this clone: The sample has other DNA sequences that encode this CDR3 too.

The TCR comes from a woman aged 25 to 39 in good health. Sequencing used naive CD4+ T cells sorted from blood. Sample subset: CD45RA+ positively selected.

The DNA for the CDR3 is TGTGCCAGCTCACCCCCGGGGGCCTTCTCCTACGAGCAGTACTTC. Translated, it gives CASSPPGAFSYEQYF. The chain links TRBV18 to TRBJ2-7, with D perhaps TRBD1 or TRBD2 (6 bases each). CDR1 and CDR2 from the germline V gene are KGHSH and LQKENI. The CDR3 covers 15 residues. Trimming took off 3 bases at V and 0 bases at J, with 12 bases between the two ends.